The 32 T cell receptor beta chains listed next were all sequenced from one sample in a study of shared clonotypes between healthy human individuals. Repertoires were generated with immunoSEQ multiplex PCR, while TCRdb's copy carries only in-frame clones and drops some. The table records around 440,000 clones, about 74% of them present only once. The sequenced sample was PBMCs. These receptors all stem from a woman between 40 and 55 years old in good health. Some clones in this sample may be carry-over from other donors' samples.

The chain links TRBV9 to TRBJ2-2; D possibly corresponds to TRBD1 (6 bases). Germline lookup yields CDR1 SGDLS and CDR2 YYNGEE. There are 14 residues in the CDR3. Trimming removed 6 bases from V and 12 bases from J, with 21 bases in between. The DNA for the CDR3 is TGTGCCAGCACCCAAACTCCCACAGGGACGAAGCTGTTTTTT. Encoded protein: CASTQTPTGTKLFF.

On this clone: Being one base from a much bigger clone, this may be a read error. The V and J genes are TRBV11-3 and TRBJ2-2; D not resolved. The CDR3 is 14 amino acids. CDR1 and CDR2 from the germline V gene are SGHNT and YENEEA. Trimming pared 5 bases from V and 1 base from J, leaving 8 bases between. CDR3 residues: CASSVGLNTGELFF. The CDR3 DNA is TGTGCCAGCAGCGTAGGGTTGAACACCGGGGAGCTGTTTTTT. Full variable domain (remainder filled in from reference TRBV11-3 and TRBJ2-2): EAGVVQSPRYKIIEKKQPVAFWCNPISGHNTLYWYLQNLGQGPELLIRYENEEAVDDSQLPKDRFSAERLKGVDSTLKIQPAELGDSAVYLCASSVGLNTGELFFGEGSRLTVL.

This clone showed up just once. The chain employs TRBV5-1 and TRBJ1-2; tentatively, D is TRBD1 (5 bases). V shed 4 bases and J shed 4 bases, with 14 bases lying between them. Germline CDR1 and CDR2: SGHRS and YFSETQ. CDR3 length equals 14 residues. CDR3 in amino acids: CASSPGEGVYGYTF. CDR3 DNA: TGCGCCAGCAGCCCCGGTGAAGGGGTCTATGGCTACACCTTC.

This clone has ten or more counts. This sequence joins TRBV25-1 and TRBJ1-1; 8 bases line up with TRBD1. The germline V gene encodes CDR1 MGHDK and CDR2 SYGVNS. The length of the CDR3 is 17 residues. V trimming: 2 bases; J trimming: 4 bases; junction bases outside the gene matches: 12. DNA of the CDR3: TGTGCCAGCAGTGAACCCCGGACAGGGCAAGGTTCCACTGAAGCTTTCTTT. It translates to CASSEPRTGQGSTEAFF.

This clone was seen only once. The chain uses TRBV11-2 and TRBJ2-7; a weak D match, TRBD1 (5 bases). Per germline, CDR1 SGHAT and CDR2 FQNNGV. CDR3 size: 12 residues. V was clipped by 2 bases and J by 10 bases, with 12 bases between them. The CDR3 DNA follows: TGTGCCAGCAGCTTAACAGGCCCGTACCAGTACTTC. Its translation is CASSLTGPYQYF.

The chain employs TRBV30 and TRBJ1-5, with TRBD1 as a possible D gene (5 bases). Trimming took 0 bases from V and 2 from J, leaving 20 bases between them. This CDR3 has 18 residues. Germline assignment: CDR1 GTSNPN and CDR2 SVGIG (reference sequence). The CDR3 nucleotides are TGTGCCTGGAGTGTAACCCACAATAGGGGCTTTTGCAATCAGCCCCAGCATTTT. Translated, it gives CAWSVTHNRGFCNQPQHF.

A remark on this clone: A far larger clone is a single base away, which makes a read error likely. Different DNA sequences within this sample yield the same CDR3. The chain carries TRBV4-1 and TRBJ2-4, with D possibly matching TRBD2 (6 bases). The CDR3 sequence is 16 residues long. V was trimmed by 0 bases and J by 5 bases, leaving 14 bases between them. Germline V gives CDR1 MGHRA, CDR2 YSYEKL. The CDR3 reads CASSQDVRGSQNIQYF. The DNA for the CDR3 is TGCGCCAGCAGCCAAGATGTCCGGGGGTCCCAAAACATTCAGTACTTC.

A note on this clone: One end of the junction is discordant with germline, which a read error may explain. This chain links TRBV6-1 with TRBJ1-1; D may be TRBD1 (5 bases). In germline, CDR1 is MNHNS, CDR2 SASEGT. The CDR3 runs to 14 residues. CDR3: CAGSELPGSGEAFF. As DNA, the CDR3 is TGTGCCGGCAGTGAACTTCCAGGGAGCGGTGAAGCTTTCTTT.

This sequence joins TRBV19 and TRBJ2-2; TRBD1 matches at 9 bases. Unmatched junction bases numbered 5, after V lost 5 bases and J lost 4 bases. Germline assignment: CDR1 LNHDA and CDR2 SQIVND (reference sequence). The CDR3 is made up of 15 amino acids. The CDR3 region is CASSAGTGSTGELFF. The DNA for the CDR3 is TGTGCCAGTAGTGCGGGGACAGGGAGCACCGGGGAGCTGTTTTTT.

The CDR3: CASSVAPVASRGNPGELFF. The CDR3 bases are TGTGCCAGCAGCGTAGCTCCTGTAGCGAGTCGGGGAAATCCCGGGGAGCTGTTTTTT. This chain joins TRBV9 and TRBJ2-2, with a weak D call TRBD2 (5 bases). The ends were cut back, 0 bases at V and 6 bases at J, with 24 bases in the middle. Germline V gene lookup returns CDR1 SGDLS and CDR2 YYNGEE. This CDR3 contains 19 residues. Based on the CDR3 plus reference TRBV9 and TRBJ2-2, the full variable domain is DSGVTQTPKHLITATGQRVTLRCSPRSGDLSVYWYQQSLDQGLQFLIQYYNGEERAKGNILERFSAQQFPDLHSELNLSSLELGDSALYFCASSVAPVASRGNPGELFFGEGSRLTVL.

The chain joins TRBV28 to TRBJ2-5; no clear D. Germline loops: CDR1 MDHEN, CDR2 SYDVKM. Trimming pared 2 bases from V and 0 bases from J, leaving 4 bases between. The CDR3 totals 13 residues. CDR3 bases: TGTGCCAGCAGTTTAGTCTACCAAGAGACCCAGTACTTC. As protein: CASSLVYQETQYF.

This sequence joins TRBV7-9 and TRBJ1-2, with 7 positions matching TRBD1. Trimming removed 5 bases from V and 0 bases from J; junction bases left unmatched: 9. From germline, CDR1 is SEHNR and CDR2 FQNEAQ (reference sequence). This CDR3 is 16 amino acids long. The CDR3 region is CASSVSGQEANYGYTF. The CDR3 DNA reads TGTGCCAGCAGCGTATCCGGACAGGAAGCTAACTATGGCTACACCTTC.

The chain couples TRBV10-1 to TRBJ2-1, with 9 bases that match TRBD2. After removal of 5 bases from V and 7 bases from J, the junction contained 9 bases not matched to a gene. Germline CDR1 reads WNHNN; CDR2 reads SYGVQD (reference sequence). This CDR3 spans 15 amino acids. CDR3 in DNA: TGCGCCAGCAGTCGTAGCGGGAGCCGCCAAAATGAGCAGTTCTTC. Protein product: CASSRSGSRQNEQFF.

This clone has just a few counts. The J gene is TRBJ2-7, the V gene TRBV7-2, with TRBD2 identical over 7 bases. V lost 4 bases to trimming and J lost 2 bases; unmatched junction nucleotides: 5. The CDR3 length is 14 residues. The V gene's germline CDR1 is SGHTA and CDR2 FQGNSA. The CDR3 DNA follows: TGTGCCAGCAGCTCCCAGCGGGACCCCTACGAGCAGTACTTC. Translated: CASSSQRDPYEQYF.

Worth noting for this clone: The junction differs from germline at one of its ends, possibly a read error. The J gene is TRBJ2-7, the V gene TRBV7-8; 9 nucleotides match TRBD1. Germline CDR1 and CDR2: SGHVS and FQNEAQ. There are 11 residues in the CDR3. The CDR3 loop reads CASSLGDRAMF. The DNA of the CDR3 is TGTGCCAGCAGCTTGGGGGACAGGGCTATGTTT.

This clone is a singleton in its sample. The J gene is TRBJ1-5, the V gene TRBV7-2; the match to TRBD1 covers 8 bases. Trimming at V came to 1 base and at J to 12 bases, leaving 5 bases not matched to a gene. CDR1 SGHTA and CDR2 FQGNSA come from the germline V gene. CDR3 length: 13 amino acids. The CDR3 is CASSLERTGLQHF. As DNA, the CDR3 is TGTGCCAGCAGCTTAGAGCGGACAGGGCTCCAGCATTTT.

Points on this clone: It is likely a read error: a sequence one base away is far more abundant. The chain joins TRBV29-1 to TRBJ2-1, with 8 bases lining up with TRBD2. The CDR3 has 13 residues. The V gene's germline CDR1 is SQVTM and CDR2 ANQGSEA. CDR3 DNA sequence: TGCAGCGCTGAAAGCGGGAGAGGTAATGAGCAGTTCTTC. Protein product: CSAESGRGNEQFF.

This clone turned up a few times. V is TRBV28 and J is TRBJ1-1; D gene unclear. CDR1 MDHEN and CDR2 SYDVKM come from the germline V gene. The CDR3 loop spans 16 amino acids. Deletions cut 2 bases from V and 5 bases from J, with 18 bases between. CDR3 in DNA: TGTGCCAGCAGTTTAGGTGGAGGCACCAGATTGACTGAAGCTTTCTTT. It codes for CASSLGGGTRLTEAFF.

This chain joins TRBV29-1 and TRBJ2-7; 11 bases align to TRBD2. Germline V gene data show CDR1 as SQVTM and CDR2 as ANQGSEA. Trimming took 2 bases from V and 5 from J; bases not matched to a gene: 2. This CDR3 comprises 13 residues. The CDR3 here is CSVESLAGDEQYF. The DNA of the CDR3 is TGCAGCGTTGAATCACTAGCGGGAGACGAGCAGTACTTC.

This chain uses TRBV6-6 with TRBJ1-5; perhaps TRBD1 as D (6 bases). Trimming left V 4 bases short and J 4 bases short, with 17 bases between. Germline loops: CDR1 MNHNY, CDR2 SVGAGI (reference sequence). The CDR3 has 16 amino acids. The DNA for the CDR3 is TGTGCCAGCAGTTCCTCCAGACAGGAAGCTAATCAGCCCCAGCATTTT. Its translation is CASSSSRQEANQPQHF.

As concerns this clone: Other DNA sequences in this sample translate to the same CDR3. The chain links TRBV28 to TRBJ2-1; D gene ambiguous. V lost 3 bases, J lost 1 base, and 1 base lay in between. The CDR3 has 12 amino acids. CDR1 is MDHEN, CDR2 SYDVKM, per germline. CDR3 nucleotide sequence: TGTGCCAGCAGTTTGTCCTACAATGAGCAGTTCTTC. It is translated as CASSLSYNEQFF.

This clone was detected a few times. V usage is TRBV6-5 and J usage is TRBJ2-2, with D possibly being TRBD1 (6 bases). This CDR3 has 15 amino acids. CDR1 is MNHEY, CDR2 SVGAGI, per germline. Trimming stripped 1 base from V and 4 bases from J, with 10 bases between. CDR3 bases: TGTGCCAGCAGTTACTTCCCGGACAGCACCGGGGAGCTGTTTTTT. Translation gives CASSYFPDSTGELFF.

V usage is TRBV2 and J usage is TRBJ2-7; 7 nucleotides agree with TRBD1. Trimming at V came to 5 bases and at J to 1 base, leaving 14 bases not matched to a gene. Germline loops: CDR1 SNHLY, CDR2 FYNNEI. CDR3 length: 17 residues. The CDR3 here is CASSRGQITSGSYEQYF. The CDR3 nucleotides are TGTGCCAGCAGTAGGGGACAGATAACTTCTGGGTCCTACGAGCAGTACTTC.

In this sample, this clone turned up a few times. The V gene is TRBV9, the J gene TRBJ2-2, with D perhaps assigned TRBD1 or TRBD2 (5 bases each). CDR3 length: 17 amino acids. The V gene's germline CDR1 is SGDLS and CDR2 YYNGEE. Trimming stripped 0 bases from V and 6 bases from J, with 18 bases between. The CDR3 reads CASSVAPDASGPGELFF. CDR3 nucleotide sequence: TGTGCCAGCAGCGTAGCTCCGGACGCCTCGGGGCCCGGGGAGCTGTTTTTT.

The V call is TRBV30, the J call TRBJ1-1; D not resolved. V was pared by 0 bases and J by 6 bases, with 17 bases between. The CDR3 is 15 residues long. The germline V gene encodes CDR1 GTSNPN and CDR2 SVGIG (reference sequence). The CDR3 nucleotides read TGTGCCTGGAGTGTTTGGGCGGGCTATTCCCCTGAAGCTTTCTTT. Its protein is CAWSVWAGYSPEAFF.

A word on this clone: Only one base separates this from a far larger clonotype, so it likely reflects a read error. The CDR3 end shows no conserved phenylalanine or tryptophan, and so a read error is likely. The V gene is TRBV7-9, the J gene TRBJ2-7; D is unclear. The germline CDR1 and CDR2 sequences are SEHNR and FQNEAQ (reference sequence). V lost 3 bases and J 2 bases, leaving 5 bases between the germline ends. This CDR3 is built from 12 residues. The CDR3 coding sequence is TGTGCCAGCAGCTTTTCAGCCTACGAGCAGTACCTC. As protein: CASSFSAYEQYL.

This chain links TRBV11-2 with TRBJ2-6; D ambiguous. This CDR3 is 15 amino acids long. The germline gives CDR1 SGHAT, CDR2 FQNNGV. V dropped 4 bases and J dropped 0 bases, with 7 bases sitting between them. CDR3 amino acids: CASSSYGSGANVLTF. CDR3 nucleotide sequence: TGTGCCAGCAGCTCTTATGGCTCTGGGGCCAACGTCCTGACTTTC.

This rearrangement joins TRBV10-3 to TRBJ1-2; no clear D gene. CDR1 and CDR2 from the germline V gene are ENHRY and SYGVKD. Trimming left V 4 bases short and J 4 bases short, with 13 bases between. The CDR3 has 14 amino acids. The CDR3 bases are TGTGCCATCAGTGGCCACCCAGAAGGCTATGGCTACACCTTC. Its protein product is CAISGHPEGYGYTF.

Comment on this clone: One end of the junction fails to match germline, which may point to a read error. V is TRBV11-2 and J is TRBJ2-7; D is unresolved. Germline V gene sequence: CDR1 SGHAT, CDR2 FQNNGV. This CDR3 has 13 residues. Written as DNA, the CDR3 is TGTGCCAGCAGCTTCGGTAGGTCCTCCGAGCAGTACTTC. Translation gives CASSFGRSSEQYF.

The V call is TRBV18, the J call TRBJ2-7; no firm D call. V was cut by 0 bases and J by 2 bases, with 11 bases left in between. The CDR3 totals 15 residues. From germline, CDR1 is KGHSH and CDR2 LQKENI. The CDR3 loop reads CASSPPSGRAYEQYF. The DNA of the CDR3 is TGTGCCAGCTCACCACCCTCCGGCAGAGCCTACGAGCAGTACTTC.

This clone was detected a few times. The rearrangement links TRBV27 to TRBJ2-7, with TRBD1 matching over 11 bases. With V trimmed by 5 bases and J by 4 bases, 7 bases remained unmatched. The germline V gene has CDR1 MNHEY and CDR2 SMNVEV (reference sequence). The CDR3 totals 15 residues. CDR3 DNA sequence: TGTGCCAGCAGTCGGACAGGGGGCGAATGGTACGAGCAGTACTTC. As protein: CASSRTGGEWYEQYF.

The V and J genes are TRBV5-1 and TRBJ2-2; unclear D gene. V lost 2 bases to trimming and J lost 0 bases, with 8 bases between them. This CDR3 region has 15 residues. Germline V gene sequence: CDR1 SGHRS, CDR2 YFSETQ. CDR3 loop: CASSLAATNTGELFF. In DNA form, the CDR3 reads TGCGCCAGCAGCTTAGCAGCCACGAACACCGGGGAGCTGTTTTTT.